Presented here are 19 T cell receptor beta chains from one specimen sequenced in a study of shared clonotypes between healthy human individuals. The protocol was immunoSEQ multiplex PCR, while the TCRdb copy is restricted to in-frame clones and leaves out a portion. Of hundreds of thousands of clones listed, roughly 70% are singletons. The sequenced sample was memory CD4+ T cells sorted from blood. Subset meaning: CD45RA-negative fraction. The receptor set was obtained from a man in his thirties or forties in good health.

V and J are TRBV27 and TRBJ2-7, with D perhaps TRBD2 (7 bases). The CDR3 runs 14 residues. V was pared by 0 bases and J by 3 bases, with 9 bases between. Germline V gives CDR1 MNHEY, CDR2 SMNVEV (reference sequence). DNA for the CDR3: TGTGCCAGCAGTTTATCGGGGGGGCACTACGAGCAGTACTTC. Translation: CASSLSGGHYEQYF.

This rearrangement joins TRBV2 to TRBJ2-4; unclear D gene. V was pared by 7 bases and J by 0 bases, with 10 bases between. The CDR3 runs 14 residues. From germline, CDR1 is SNHLY and CDR2 FYNNEI. CDR3 DNA: TGTGCCAGCATAACAGACATAGCCAAAAACATTCAGTACTTC. Translated, it gives CASITDIAKNIQYF.

V is TRBV5-1 and J is TRBJ1-1; D not certain. Germline V gives CDR1 SGHRS, CDR2 YFSETQ. The CDR3 is made up of 12 amino acids. V was pared by 4 bases and J by 5 bases, with 9 bases between. CDR3 protein: CASSQPGTEAFF. The DNA of the CDR3 is TGCGCCAGCAGCCAACCCGGGACTGAAGCTTTCTTT.

The V call is TRBV28, the J call TRBJ2-2, with D possibly TRBD2 on 6 matching bases. With 3 bases removed from V and 2 bases from J, the gap between germline ends came to 10 bases. CDR3 length: 15 amino acids. The germline CDR1 and CDR2 sequences are MDHEN and SYDVKM. CDR3: CASSFTGANTGELFF. DNA of the CDR3: TGTGCCAGCAGTTTCACGGGAGCAAACACCGGGGAGCTGTTTTTT.

The CDR3 sequence: CASSPRAEDYNEQFF. The CDR3 coding sequence is TGTGCCAGCAGCCCCCGGGCAGAAGACTACAATGAGCAGTTCTTC. The chain is built from TRBV21-1 and TRBJ2-1. TRBV21-1 is a pseudogene segment. CDR3 length: 15 residues.

The chain combines TRBV5-4 with TRBJ2-7, with D perhaps matching TRBD1 (5 bases). Trimming removed 3 bases from V and 2 bases from J, with 12 bases in between. Per germline, CDR1 SGHNT and CDR2 YYREEE (reference sequence). The CDR3 runs to 14 residues. This CDR3 is CASSSARVPYEQYF. CDR3 nucleotides: TGTGCCAGCAGCTCAGCCAGGGTTCCCTACGAGCAGTACTTC.

V usage is TRBV7-9 and J usage is TRBJ2-5, with D possibly being TRBD2 (5 bases). The ends were cut back, 11 bases at V and 7 bases at J, with 23 bases in the middle. Germline V gene sequence: CDR1 SEHNR, CDR2 FQNEAQ (reference sequence). The CDR3 runs 14 residues. Written as DNA, the CDR3 is TGTGCCGCGGAGGCGGGCGTTGGTTCAGGGACCCAGTACTTC. This gives the protein CAAEAGVGSGTQYF. Full variable domain (outside the CDR3, taken from reference TRBV7-9 and TRBJ2-5): DTGVSQNPRHKITKRGQNVTFRCDPISEHNRLYWYRQTLGQGPEFLTYFQNEAQLEKSRLLSDRFSAERPKGSFSTLEIQRTEQGDSAMYLCAAEAGVGSGTQYFGPGTRLLVL.

This sequence joins TRBV7-2 and TRBJ2-2; D is undetermined. CDR1 and CDR2 from the germline V gene are SGHTA and FQGNSA. Trimming pared 2 bases from V and 3 bases from J, leaving 13 bases between. The CDR3 sequence is 16 residues long. In DNA, the CDR3 is TGTGCCAGCAGCTTATGGTCAGTCACAGACACCGGGGAGCTGTTTTTT. Amino acid sequence: CASSLWSVTDTGELFF.

V gene TRBV7-8 combines with J gene TRBJ2-1, with unresolved D. V lost 3 bases, J lost 2 bases, and 8 bases lay in between. The CDR3 has 14 residues. CDR1 and CDR2 from the germline V gene are SGHVS and FQNEAQ. CDR3: CASSFRRTYNEQFF. The CDR3 region has the DNA TGTGCCAGCAGCTTTAGAAGGACCTACAATGAGCAGTTCTTC.

The chain combines TRBV7-8 with TRBJ2-2; TRBD2 matches at 7 bases. The CDR3 is made up of 14 amino acids. Germline CDR1 and CDR2: SGHVS and FQNEAQ. Trimming at V came to 5 bases and at J to 2 bases, leaving 2 bases not matched to a gene. The CDR3 DNA reads as TGTGCCAGCAGCCGACTAGCAAACACCGGGGAGCTGTTTTTT. Translated, it gives CASSRLANTGELFF.

J is TRBJ2-7 and V is TRBV5-1; 10 bases are a match to TRBD1. The length of the CDR3 is 14 residues. From germline, CDR1 is SGHRS and CDR2 YFSETQ. With 9 bases clipped from V and 4 bases from J, the junction kept 10 bases outside the gene matches. CDR3 region: CATGTGDIGYEQYF. In nucleotides, the CDR3 is TGCGCCACCGGGACAGGGGACATCGGTTACGAGCAGTACTTC.

About this clone: Different DNA sequences within this sample yield the same CDR3. This CDR3 is CASNKGRNEKLFF. The CDR3, as DNA: TGTGCCAGCAATAAGGGCAGAAATGAAAAACTGTTTTTT. The chain employs TRBV2 and TRBJ1-4; no clear D gene. Trimming left V 7 bases short and J 5 bases short, with 11 bases between. There are 13 residues in the CDR3. In germline, CDR1 is SNHLY, CDR2 FYNNEI.

The V call is TRBV28, the J call TRBJ1-5, with 11 bases aligning to TRBD1. Germline values: CDR1 MDHEN, CDR2 SYDVKM. This CDR3 is 15 amino acids long. V shed 5 bases, J shed 4 bases, and the junction held 4 bases outside the gene matches. The CDR3 DNA reads as TGTGCCAGCAGTAAACGGGACAGGGGGAATCAGCCCCAGCATTTT. Translation gives CASSKRDRGNQPQHF. Using reference TRBV28 and TRBJ1-5 for the parts outside the CDR3, the full variable domain is DVKVTQSSRYLVKRTGEKVFLECVQDMDHENMFWYRQDPGLGLRLIYFSYDVKMKEKGDIPEGYSVSREKKERFSLILESASTNQTSMYLCASSKRDRGNQPQHFGDGTRLSIL.

The table lists this clone with a few counts. The same CDR3 arises from other DNA sequences in this sample as well. V usage is TRBV4-3 and J usage is TRBJ1-1; a possible D gene is TRBD1 (5 bases). CDR1 and CDR2 from the germline V gene are LGHNA and YSLEER. There are 13 residues in the CDR3. The V end lost 4 bases, the J end lost 1 base, and 7 bases lay between the germline ends. The CDR3 region has the DNA TGCGCCAGCAGCCGTGGACAGAACACTGAAGCTTTCTTT. Its protein is CASSRGQNTEAFF.

The gene calls are TRBV18 and TRBJ2-2; perhaps TRBD1 as D (6 bases). Germline loops: CDR1 KGHSH, CDR2 LQKENI. This CDR3 has 15 residues. Trimming pared 5 bases from V and 4 bases from J, leaving 14 bases between. This chain's CDR3 is CASSSAGTFTGELFF. Written as DNA, the CDR3 is TGTGCCAGCTCATCCGCCGGGACATTCACCGGGGAGCTGTTTTTT.

The gene calls are TRBV6-5 and TRBJ1-1; 7 bases map to TRBD1. J was trimmed by 7 bases and V by 2 bases; bases with no gene match: 7. The CDR3 loop spans 14 amino acids. Germline-derived CDR1 and CDR2 are MNHEY and SVGAGI. The CDR3 is CASSYGKGAVEAFF. The CDR3 DNA sequence: TGTGCCAGCAGTTACGGGAAGGGGGCGGTTGAAGCTTTCTTT.

The rearrangement joins TRBV15 to TRBJ2-6; D is undetermined. Per the germline V gene, CDR1 is LNHNV and CDR2 is YYDKDF (reference sequence). CDR3 size: 16 residues. Trimming took 1 base from V and 0 from J, leaving 7 bases between them. This CDR3 is CATSRGPSSGANVLTF. Written as DNA, the CDR3 is TGTGCCACCAGCAGAGGGCCAAGCTCTGGGGCCAACGTCCTGACTTTC.

The chain carries TRBV7-2 and TRBJ2-7, with 9 bases identical to TRBD1. The ends lost 6 bases at V and 5 bases at J; junction bases unmatched: 5. This CDR3 contains 13 residues. Germline assignment: CDR1 SGHTA and CDR2 FQGNSA. The CDR3 loop reads CASRSDRGHEQYF. CDR3 nucleotide sequence: TGTGCCAGCAGATCGGACAGGGGCCACGAGCAGTACTTC.

This clone occurred once. This chain connects TRBV11-1 to TRBJ2-7, with D perhaps TRBD1 (7 bases). The germline V gene encodes CDR1 SGHAT and CDR2 FQDESV (reference sequence). The CDR3 extends over 14 amino acids. The germline V and J ends were trimmed by 7 bases and 3 bases, with 16 bases remaining between them. Here the CDR3 DNA reads TGTGCCAGCACCAGGGGGGAGGAACGCTACGAGCAGTACTTC. Protein: CASTRGEERYEQYF.